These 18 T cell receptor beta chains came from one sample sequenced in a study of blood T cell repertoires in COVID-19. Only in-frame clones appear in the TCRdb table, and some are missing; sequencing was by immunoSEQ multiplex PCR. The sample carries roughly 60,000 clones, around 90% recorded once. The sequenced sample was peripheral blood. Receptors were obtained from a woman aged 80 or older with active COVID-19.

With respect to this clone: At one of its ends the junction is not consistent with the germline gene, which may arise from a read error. The CDR3 DNA follows: TGTGCCAGCAGACCTCTAGACCTCTACGATGAGCAGTTCTTC. Its translation is CASRPLDLYDEQFF. The V and J genes are TRBV28 and TRBJ2-1, with D hard to call. Looked up from germline, CDR1 is MDHEN and CDR2 is SYDVKM. CDR3 length: 14 residues.

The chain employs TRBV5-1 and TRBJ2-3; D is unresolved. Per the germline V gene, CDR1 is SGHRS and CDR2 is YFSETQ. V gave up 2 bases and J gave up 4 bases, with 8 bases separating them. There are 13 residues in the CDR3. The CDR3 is CASSFYESDTQYF. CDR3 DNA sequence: TGCGCCAGCAGCTTCTACGAGTCAGATACGCAGTATTTT.

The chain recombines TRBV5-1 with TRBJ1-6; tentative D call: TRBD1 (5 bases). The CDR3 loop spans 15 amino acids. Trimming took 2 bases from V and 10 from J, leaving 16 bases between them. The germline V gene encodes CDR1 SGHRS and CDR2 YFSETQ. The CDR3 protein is CASSFDEAGRSPLHF. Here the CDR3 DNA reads TGCGCCAGCAGCTTTGATGAAGCAGGGCGCTCACCCCTCCACTTT.

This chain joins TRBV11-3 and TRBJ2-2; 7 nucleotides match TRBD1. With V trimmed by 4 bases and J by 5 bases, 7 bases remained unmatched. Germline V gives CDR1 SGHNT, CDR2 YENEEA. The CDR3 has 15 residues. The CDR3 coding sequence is TGTGCCAGCAGCTCAACAGGGGTGGAAACCGGGGAGCTGTTTTTT. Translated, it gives CASSSTGVETGELFF.

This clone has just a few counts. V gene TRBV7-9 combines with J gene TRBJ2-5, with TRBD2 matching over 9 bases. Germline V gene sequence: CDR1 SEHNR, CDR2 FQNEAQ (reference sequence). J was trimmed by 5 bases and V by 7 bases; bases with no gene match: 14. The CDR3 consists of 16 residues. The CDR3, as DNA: TGTGCCAGCATCCCCCCAGGGCTAGCGGGGAGGGAGACCCAGTACTTC. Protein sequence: CASIPPGLAGRETQYF.

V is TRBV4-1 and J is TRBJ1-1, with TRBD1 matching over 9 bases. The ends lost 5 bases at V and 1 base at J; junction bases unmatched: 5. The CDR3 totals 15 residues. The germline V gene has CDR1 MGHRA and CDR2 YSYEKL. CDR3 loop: CASSERTGENTEAFF. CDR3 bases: TGCGCCAGCAGCGAGCGGACAGGGGAGAACACTGAAGCTTTCTTT.

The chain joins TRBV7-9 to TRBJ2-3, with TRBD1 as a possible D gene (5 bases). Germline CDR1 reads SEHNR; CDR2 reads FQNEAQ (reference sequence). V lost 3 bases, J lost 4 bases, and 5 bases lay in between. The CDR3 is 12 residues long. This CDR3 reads CASSFRADTQYF. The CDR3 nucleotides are TGTGCCAGCAGCTTCAGGGCAGATACGCAGTATTTT.

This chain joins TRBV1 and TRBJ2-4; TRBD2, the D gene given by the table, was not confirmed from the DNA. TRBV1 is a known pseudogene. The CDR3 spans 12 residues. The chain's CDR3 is CTSSQEGEGNYF. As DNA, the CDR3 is TGCACCAGCAGCCAAGAGGGGGAGGGAAACTACTTC.

This CDR3 is CASSRFRGVSYEQYF. The CDR3 bases are TGTGCCAGCAGCCGCTTCAGGGGCGTCTCCTACGAGCAGTACTTC. The chain uses TRBV14 and TRBJ2-7, with a possible D match to TRBD1 (6 bases). V dropped 4 bases and J dropped 0 bases, with 13 bases sitting between them. CDR1 and CDR2 from the germline V gene are SGHDN and FVKESK. CDR3 length equals 15 residues. Looking up the rest from reference TRBV14 and TRBJ2-7 gives the full variable domain: EAGVTQFPSHSVIEKGQTVTLRCDPISGHDNLYWYRRVMGKEIKFLLHFVKESKQDESGMPNNRFLAERTGGTYSTLKVQPAELEDSGVYFCASSRFRGVSYEQYFGPGTRLTVT.

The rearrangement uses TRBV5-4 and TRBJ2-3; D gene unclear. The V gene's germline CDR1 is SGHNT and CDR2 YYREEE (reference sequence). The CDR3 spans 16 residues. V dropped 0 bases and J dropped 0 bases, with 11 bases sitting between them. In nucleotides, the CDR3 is TGTGCCAGCAGCTTGGCTGGCGGAGAGAGCACAGATACGCAGTATTTT. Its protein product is CASSLAGGESTDTQYF.

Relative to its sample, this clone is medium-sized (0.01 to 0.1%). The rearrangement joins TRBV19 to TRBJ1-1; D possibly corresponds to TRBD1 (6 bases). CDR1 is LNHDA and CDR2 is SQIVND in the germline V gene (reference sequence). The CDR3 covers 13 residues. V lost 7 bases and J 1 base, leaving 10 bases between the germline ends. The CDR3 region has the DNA TGTGCCAGTAAAACGACAGGGAACACTGAAGCTTTCTTT. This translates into CASKTTGNTEAFF.

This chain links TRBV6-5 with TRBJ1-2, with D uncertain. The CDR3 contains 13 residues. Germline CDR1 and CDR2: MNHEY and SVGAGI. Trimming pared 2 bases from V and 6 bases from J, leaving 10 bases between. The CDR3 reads CASSYGSGDGYTF. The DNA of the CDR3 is TGTGCCAGCAGTTACGGTTCGGGAGATGGCTACACCTTC.

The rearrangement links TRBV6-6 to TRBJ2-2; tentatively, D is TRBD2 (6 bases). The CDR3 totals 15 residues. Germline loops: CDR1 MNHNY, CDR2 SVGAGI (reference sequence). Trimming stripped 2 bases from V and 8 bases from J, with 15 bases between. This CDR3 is CASSYRGFGGGELFF. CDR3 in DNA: TGTGCCAGCAGTTACCGGGGTTTTGGAGGGGGGGAGCTGTTTTTT.

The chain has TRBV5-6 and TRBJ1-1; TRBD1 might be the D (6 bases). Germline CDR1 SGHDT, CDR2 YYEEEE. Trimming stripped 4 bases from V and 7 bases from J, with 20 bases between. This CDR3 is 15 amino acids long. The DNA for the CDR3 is TGTGCCAGCAGCGGAACAGGGACCGTTGGGGTTGAAGCTTTCTTT. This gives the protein CASSGTGTVGVEAFF.

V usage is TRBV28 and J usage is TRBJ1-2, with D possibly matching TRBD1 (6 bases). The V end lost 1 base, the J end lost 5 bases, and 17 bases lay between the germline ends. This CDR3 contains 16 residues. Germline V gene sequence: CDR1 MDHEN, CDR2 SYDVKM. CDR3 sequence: CASSLYGTSGGYGYTF. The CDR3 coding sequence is TGTGCCAGCAGTTTATATGGGACATCGGGCGGGTATGGCTACACCTTC.

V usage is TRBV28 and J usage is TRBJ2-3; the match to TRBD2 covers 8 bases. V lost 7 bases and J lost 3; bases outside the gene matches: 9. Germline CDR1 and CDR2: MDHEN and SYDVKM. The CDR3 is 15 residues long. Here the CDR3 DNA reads TGTGCCAGCAATCCGGGAGGGCCTGGAACAGATACGCAGTATTTT. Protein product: CASNPGGPGTDTQYF.

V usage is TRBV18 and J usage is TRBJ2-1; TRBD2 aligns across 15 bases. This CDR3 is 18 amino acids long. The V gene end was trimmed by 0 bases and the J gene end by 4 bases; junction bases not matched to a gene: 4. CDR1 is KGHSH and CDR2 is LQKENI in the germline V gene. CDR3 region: CASSPPSGLAGGYNEQFF. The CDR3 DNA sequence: TGTGCCAGCTCACCACCCTCGGGACTAGCGGGAGGATACAATGAGCAGTTCTTC. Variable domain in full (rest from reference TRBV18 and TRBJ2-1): NAGVMQNPRHLVRRRGQEARLRCSPMKGHSHVYWYRQLPEEGLKFMVYLQKENIIDESGMPKERFSAEFPKEGPSILRIQQVVRGDSAAYFCASSPPSGLAGGYNEQFFGPGTRLTVL.

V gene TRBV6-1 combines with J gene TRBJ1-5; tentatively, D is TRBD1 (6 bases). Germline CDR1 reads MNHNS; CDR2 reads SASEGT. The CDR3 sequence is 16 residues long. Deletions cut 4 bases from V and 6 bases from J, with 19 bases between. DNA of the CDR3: TGTGCCAGCAGTGTACAACAGGGTAGTTTTGGTCAGCCCCAGCATTTT. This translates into CASSVQQGSFGQPQHF.